The 7 T cell receptor beta chains given below trace back to one sample, sequenced in a study of relationships among human T cell subsets. CD4+CD25+ regulatory T cells came from anti-CD25 bead selection of positively selected CD4+ cells. TCR alpha and beta CDR3s were amplified from mRNA by semiquantitative ARM-PCR. Exponential amplification used communal superprimers after tagged nested gene-specific primers in ARM-PCR. From the multiplex PCR reads, TCRdb called clonotypes with MiXCR, one entry per CDR3 protein. This sample carries some 14,000 distinct CDR3 sequences, 60% of them seen once, and the ten largest clones take 2% to 2.5%. The sequencing input was Tregs sorted from blood. The receptors come from a man aged 40-49 years in good health.

The chain couples TRBV14 to TRBJ2-7; 14 positions agree with TRBD2. Germline V gives CDR1 SGHDN, CDR2 FVKESK. The CDR3 spans 15 residues. J gave up 6 bases and V 4 bases, and 5 bases lay outside the gene matches. Here the CDR3 DNA reads TGTGCCAGCAGCCTCGCGGGACTAGCGGGAGTCGAGCAGTACTTC. Its protein product is CASSLAGLAGVEQYF.

This clonotype was seen more than once but under ten times. This sequence joins TRBV12-3 or TRBV12-4 and TRBJ1-5; no definite D call. V was trimmed by 4 bases and J by 3 bases, leaving 7 bases between them. This CDR3 has 13 amino acids. The CDR3 reads CASSSHNNQPQHF. In DNA form, the CDR3 reads TGTGCCAGCAGTTCCCATAACAATCAGCCCCAGCATTTT.

The chain carries TRBV2 and TRBJ2-7; D remains unclear. CDR3 length equals 11 residues. V lost 5 bases and J 2 bases, leaving 4 bases between the germline ends. Looked up from germline, CDR1 is SNHLY and CDR2 is FYNNEI. DNA of the CDR3: TGTGCCAGCAGTCACGCCTACGAGCAGTACTTC. Translating it yields CASSHAYEQYF.

Only a few counts were recorded for this clonotype. This chain uses TRBV20-1 with TRBJ2-7; 7 bases map to TRBD2. The CDR3 covers 14 residues. Trimming at V came to 6 bases and at J to 2 bases, leaving 10 bases not matched to a gene. Per germline, CDR1 DFQATT and CDR2 SNEGSKA (reference sequence). In DNA form, the CDR3 reads TGCAGTGCCCATAAACCTGGACTAGCCTACGAGCAGTACTTC. Translated: CSAHKPGLAYEQYF.

The chain links TRBV12-3 or TRBV12-4 to TRBJ2-1; unclear D gene. Trimming stripped 6 bases from V and 13 bases from J, with 13 bases between. The CDR3 has 11 residues. This CDR3 is CASSTQETQFF. The CDR3, as DNA: TGTGCCAGCAGCACCCAAGAGACCCAGTTCTTC.

Regarding this clonotype: At one end, the junction sequence differs from germline, possibly due to a read error. The chain has TRBV5-4 and TRBJ2-5; D may be TRBD1 (6 bases). Germline V CDR1 and CDR2: SGHNT, YYREEE (reference sequence). This CDR3 is 16 amino acids long. The DNA for the CDR3 is TGCGCCAGCAGCAATACCGAGACAGGCCCCCAAGAGACCCAGTACTTC. This sequence encodes CASSNTETGPQETQYF.

The V gene is TRBV11-2, the J gene TRBJ2-5, with 9 bases fitting TRBD2. Germline CDR1 SGHAT, CDR2 FQNNGV. The CDR3 has 15 residues. J gave up 2 bases and V 5 bases, and 6 bases lay outside the gene matches. CDR3 in DNA: TGTGCCAGCAGCATAGCGGGGGCCCTTCAAGAGACCCAGTACTTC. It codes for CASSIAGALQETQYF.